The source of this T cell receptor (beta chain) is a study of CD8 T cells in ankylosing spondylitis. Study-wide results and caveats: Reports say disease-linked clones showed up significantly more in matched ankylosing spondylitis synovial fluid. CD8+ disease-linked clones were present at relatively low frequencies in blood. Certain motif variants had earlier been reported in reactive arthritis synovial fluid and blood. Apparently characteristic of ankylosing spondylitis blood was a TCR beta motif (eight highly homologous variants).

Libraries of TCR beta came from quantitative 5'-RACE with molecular barcodes. TCRdb reanalysed the 5' RACE reads using MiXCR and keeps one entry per CDR3 protein. The sample has 300,000 to 400,000 distinct CDR3 sequences; around 20% are singletons. In this sample, this clonotype turned up a few times. As yet, its antigen is unknown. Looked up from germline, CDR1 is MNHNS and CDR2 is SASEGT. The CDR3 length is 16 residues. V was trimmed by 3 bases and J by 0 bases, leaving 11 bases between them. Sequencing used blood, either unsorted or a sorted T cell fraction (not recorded which). This receptor was obtained from a male donor with ankylosing spondylitis. The chain uses TRBV6-1 and TRBJ2-2; possible D gene TRBD1, 5 bases. In nucleotides, the CDR3 is TGTGCCAGCAGTGACTTAAGACAGACGAACACCGGGGAGCTGTTTTTT. Amino acid sequence: CASSDLRQTNTGELFF.